The 24 T cell receptor beta chains below come from one sample, sequenced in a study of T-cell memory formation after mild COVID-19. TCRdb used MiXCR to reprocess the 5' RACE reads, holding one entry per CDR3 protein. The table has some 300,000 distinct CDR3 sequences, 20% to 25% seen once; the top ten hold 20% to 25%. The sequenced sample consisted of PBMCs or a T cell subset sorted from them (not recorded which). The source of these receptors is a man aged 18 to 30 who had mild COVID-19 (a few samples of this study predate the infection). Cell type and time point are not known.

This sequence joins TRBV7-9 and TRBJ2-5; D call uncertain. Germline V lookup: CDR1 SEHNR, CDR2 FQNEAQ (reference sequence). Trimming removed 4 bases from V and 6 bases from J, with 15 bases in between. The CDR3 runs to 14 residues. The CDR3 spells CASSSDTARQTQYF. CDR3 DNA: TGTGCCAGCAGCTCCGACACCGCCAGGCAGACCCAGTACTTC.

The chain combines TRBV6-5 with TRBJ2-5, with TRBD2 as a possible D gene (6 bases). This CDR3 comprises 15 residues. V was shortened by 4 bases and J by 7 bases, with 19 bases between the two germline ends. Germline V lookup: CDR1 MNHEY, CDR2 SVGAGI. The CDR3 nucleotides are TGTGCCAGCAGTTCCAACCAGCGGGTTGGAGGGACCCAGTACTTC. Translated, it gives CASSSNQRVGGTQYF.

This clonotype turned up a few times. The V gene is TRBV18, the J gene TRBJ1-1; no definite D call. V was trimmed by 2 bases and J by 9 bases, leaving 13 bases between them. The CDR3 has 13 amino acids. Germline CDR1 and CDR2: KGHSH and LQKENI. The CDR3 region is CASSPSSPSQAFF. In DNA form, the CDR3 reads TGTGCCAGCTCACCAAGTTCCCCCTCCCAAGCTTTCTTT. Full variable domain (outside the CDR3, taken from reference TRBV18 and TRBJ1-1): NAGVMQNPRHLVRRRGQEARLRCSPMKGHSHVYWYRQLPEEGLKFMVYLQKENIIDESGMPKERFSAEFPKEGPSILRIQQVVRGDSAAYFCASSPSSPSQAFFGQGTRLTVV.

The table lists this clonotype with a few counts. This chain connects TRBV12-3 or TRBV12-4 to TRBJ1-1, with unresolved D. This CDR3 has 14 amino acids. The V end was cut by 1 base, the J end by 2 bases, with 8 bases between. CDR3 loop: CASSLVPDNTEAFF. The CDR3 nucleotides read TGTGCCAGCAGTTTAGTGCCGGACAACACTGAAGCTTTCTTT.

This chain links TRBV4-3 with TRBJ1-1; D perhaps matches TRBD1 (6 bases). Looked up from germline, CDR1 is LGHNA and CDR2 is YSLEER. This CDR3 has 15 residues. The V gene lost 0 bases and the J gene lost 11 bases, with 19 bases spanning the gap. CDR3 sequence reads: CASSQDLKRHRAAFF. As DNA, the CDR3 is TGCGCCAGCAGCCAAGATCTAAAGCGTCACAGGGCGGCTTTCTTT.

This clonotype was seen a handful of times. The chain couples TRBV9 to TRBJ1-2; D is possibly TRBD1 (6 bases). Between the trimmed V and J ends, which lost 2 bases and 7 bases, there was a span of 18 bases. Germline loops: CDR1 SGDLS, CDR2 YYNGEE. The CDR3 runs 15 residues. CDR3: CASSVSGGRYSGYTF. In nucleotides, the CDR3 is TGTGCCAGCAGCGTGAGTGGGGGGCGATATAGTGGCTACACCTTC.

The CDR3 sequence: CASSLGDRVTEAFF. The CDR3 coding sequence is TGCGCCAGCAGCTTGGGAGACAGGGTCACTGAAGCTTTCTTT. This rearrangement joins TRBV5-1 to TRBJ1-1; 7 nucleotides match TRBD1. This CDR3 is built from 14 residues. Germline trimming cut 0 bases from V and 4 bases from J; bases unmatched to any gene: 3. Germline CDR1 reads SGHRS; CDR2 reads YFSETQ.

This chain uses TRBV11-1 with TRBJ2-1; D might be TRBD2 (5 bases). Germline V CDR1 and CDR2: SGHAT, FQDESV (reference sequence). The CDR3 has 15 amino acids. V was trimmed by 5 bases and J by 0 bases, leaving 11 bases between them. The CDR3 sequence is CASSLRGNSYNEQFF. Written as DNA, the CDR3 is TGTGCCAGCAGCCTACGGGGAAACTCCTACAATGAGCAGTTCTTC.

This clonotype turned up a few times. The chain is built from TRBV5-1 and TRBJ2-3; D not certain. The V gene lost 3 bases and the J gene lost 0 bases, with 11 bases spanning the gap. Looked up from germline, CDR1 is SGHRS and CDR2 is YFSETQ. The CDR3 totals 15 residues. The CDR3 bases are TGCGCCAGCAGCTCTGGCTACACTAGCACAGATACGCAGTATTTT. This codes for CASSSGYTSTDTQYF. The full variable domain, its missing parts supplied by reference TRBV5-1 and TRBJ2-3, is KAGVTQTPRYLIKTRGQQVTLSCSPISGHRSVSWYQQTPGQGLQFLFEYFSETQRNKGNFPGRFSGRQFSNSRSEMNVSTLELGDSALYLCASSSGYTSTDTQYFGPGTRLTVL.

The chain joins TRBV4-3 to TRBJ1-1; maybe TRBD1 (5 bases). Trimming removed 0 bases at V and 1 base at J, with 12 bases between. Germline-derived CDR1 and CDR2 are LGHNA and YSLEER. The CDR3 loop spans 16 amino acids. DNA for the CDR3: TGCGCCAGCAGCCAAGATTTAGGGACGGCGAACACTGAAGCTTTCTTT. Translated, it gives CASSQDLGTANTEAFF.

This clonotype appeared many times. This chain uses TRBV5-1 with TRBJ2-4, with D uncertain. The ends were cut back, 4 bases at V and 6 bases at J, with 14 bases in the middle. The germline V gene encodes CDR1 SGHRS and CDR2 YFSETQ. The CDR3 has 14 residues. The CDR3 region is CASSDGVVGNIQYF. The CDR3 DNA reads as TGCGCCAGCAGCGATGGGGTGGTAGGAAACATTCAGTACTTC.

V and J are TRBV20-1 and TRBJ1-4; the D is unclear. CDR3 length equals 14 residues. The V gene lost 0 bases and the J gene lost 6 bases, with 11 bases spanning the gap. CDR1 and CDR2 (germline): DFQATT, SNEGSKA (reference sequence). The CDR3 reads CSARDAQRDEKLFF. The CDR3 DNA is TGCAGTGCTAGAGATGCCCAGCGCGATGAAAAACTGTTTTTT.

The rearrangement joins TRBV13 to TRBJ1-2, with D tentatively TRBD1 (5 bases). This CDR3 region has 13 residues. Deletions cut 7 bases from V and 5 bases from J, with 14 bases between. Germline V lookup: CDR1 PRHDT, CDR2 FYEKMQ (reference sequence). The CDR3 region has the DNA TGTGCCAGCACCCGGGGGGAGAGATATGGCTACACCTTC. Protein product: CASTRGERYGYTF.

Only a few counts were recorded for this clonotype. The rearrangement uses TRBV27 and TRBJ1-5; D might be TRBD1 (5 bases). The CDR3 is 13 residues long. Trimming shortened V by 6 bases and J by 6 bases, and 12 bases separated the two germline ends. Germline V gene data show CDR1 as MNHEY and CDR2 as SMNVEV (reference sequence). The CDR3 is CASSPPGGQPQHF. CDR3 DNA: TGTGCCAGCAGCCCCCCCGGGGGTCAGCCCCAGCATTTT.

This clonotype came up a few times. The J gene is TRBJ2-7, the V gene TRBV3-1, with a possible D match to TRBD2 (5 bases). Trimming removed 4 bases at V and 6 bases at J, with 10 bases between. Germline CDR1 reads LGHDT; CDR2 reads YNNKEL (reference sequence). This CDR3 is 12 amino acids long. The CDR3 DNA is TGTGCCAGCAGCCCCCAGGACTTCGAGCAGTACTTC. Residues: CASSPQDFEQYF.

This clonotype was seen many times. CDR3 amino acids: CASSSRGRETQYF. CDR3 bases: TGTGCCAGCAGTTCCAGGGGGCGGGAGACCCAGTACTTC. The chain uses TRBV27 and TRBJ2-5; 8 nucleotides line up with TRBD1. Germline values: CDR1 MNHEY, CDR2 SMNVEV (reference sequence). V gave up 4 bases and J gave up 5 bases; unmatched junction bases: 3. The CDR3 consists of 13 residues.

This CDR3 reads CASSPERQGMVNTEAFF. DNA of the CDR3: TGTGCCAGCAGCCCCGAACGACAGGGAATGGTGAACACTGAAGCTTTCTTT. The V and J genes are TRBV7-8 and TRBJ1-1; TRBD1 agrees at 7 bases. Germline V gene data show CDR1 as SGHVS and CDR2 as FQNEAQ. This CDR3 is built from 17 residues. The J segment lost 0 bases and the V segment lost 5 bases, leaving 12 bases of the junction unmatched.

There are a few counts of this clonotype. The chain has TRBV7-8 and TRBJ2-7, with D unresolved. Germline V CDR1 and CDR2: SGHVS, FQNEAQ. The CDR3 contains 13 residues. V lost 5 bases and J lost 3, with 11 bases in between. Written as DNA, the CDR3 is TGTGCCAGCAGCCTCGGATCAAACTACGAGCAGTACTTC. Its translation is CASSLGSNYEQYF.

The chain's CDR3 is CASSPPGDYNEQFF. The CDR3 bases are TGCGCCAGCAGTCCCCCAGGGGACTACAATGAGCAGTTCTTC. The chain uses TRBV5-1 and TRBJ2-1; D might be TRBD1 (6 bases). Germline V gene sequence: CDR1 SGHRS, CDR2 YFSETQ. The CDR3 extends over 14 amino acids. The ends were cut back, 5 bases at V and 3 bases at J, with 12 bases in the middle. The complete variable domain, with remaining parts taken from reference TRBV5-1 and TRBJ2-1, reads KAGVTQTPRYLIKTRGQQVTLSCSPISGHRSVSWYQQTPGQGLQFLFEYFSETQRNKGNFPGRFSGRQFSNSRSEMNVSTLELGDSALYLCASSPPGDYNEQFFGPGTRLTVL.

This clonotype was counted between two and nine times. The genes are TRBV5-1 and TRBJ2-6; D remains unclear. Germline V gives CDR1 SGHRS, CDR2 YFSETQ. V gave up 4 bases and J gave up 0 bases, with 8 bases separating them. The CDR3 consists of 15 residues. In DNA, the CDR3 is TGCGCCAGCAGCCTATCGGACTCTGGGGCCAACGTCCTGACTTTC. It encodes CASSLSDSGANVLTF.

The CDR3 sequence is CAISEYRTGETQYF. Here the CDR3 DNA reads TGTGCCATCAGTGAGTACAGGACAGGAGAGACCCAGTACTTC. The rearrangement uses TRBV10-3 and TRBJ2-5; 7 bases agree with TRBD1. The CDR3 extends over 14 amino acids. The junction had 3 bases not matched to a gene; V was cut back by 1 base and J by 4 bases. Germline V gene lookup returns CDR1 ENHRY and CDR2 SYGVKD.

This chain uses TRBV5-1 with TRBJ2-1; D unresolved. The V end was cut by 0 bases, the J end by 6 bases, with 10 bases between. CDR3 length: 14 amino acids. Germline V gives CDR1 SGHRS, CDR2 YFSETQ. The CDR3 here is CASSLGLGSNEQFF. As DNA, the CDR3 is TGCGCCAGCAGCTTGGGGCTGGGGTCCAATGAGCAGTTCTTC. The entire variable domain, with the rest obtained from reference TRBV5-1 and TRBJ2-1, is as follows: KAGVTQTPRYLIKTRGQQVTLSCSPISGHRSVSWYQQTPGQGLQFLFEYFSETQRNKGNFPGRFSGRQFSNSRSEMNVSTLELGDSALYLCASSLGLGSNEQFFGPGTRLTVL.

This clonotype has only a few counts. The genes are TRBV12-3 or TRBV12-4 and TRBJ1-5; no definite D call. The V gene lost 6 bases and the J gene lost 3 bases, with 12 bases spanning the gap. CDR3 length: 14 amino acids. DNA for the CDR3: TGTGCCAGCAGATCCCTACGGTCCAATCAGCCCCAGCATTTT. Protein product: CASRSLRSNQPQHF.

This clonotype was detected only a few times. The chain is built from TRBV6-2 or TRBV6-3 and TRBJ2-7; no clear D. The CDR3 is 11 amino acids. Per germline, CDR1 MNHEY and CDR2 SVGEGT. The V gene lost 8 bases and the J gene lost 3 bases, with 8 bases spanning the gap. The CDR3 coding sequence is TGTGCCAGCGGTCAGGACTACGAGCAGTACGTC. This codes for CASGQDYEQYV.